This T cell receptor beta chain derives from a study of identical twins. Notes on the study in general: Sharing of beta out-of-frame sequences by twins showed a weaker excess. Models underestimated TCR alpha sharing (out-of-frame) in monozygotic twins. Analyses of zero insertions could, in part, be confounded by invariant MAIT and iNKT cells.

With template switching, a universal primer site was added, and the cDNA carried unique molecular identifiers. Using its own MiXCR run on the 5' RACE reads, TCRdb lists one record per CDR3 protein. The sample lists approximately 1.8 million distinct CDR3 sequences; around a third were seen once. With respect to this clonotype: As yet, its antigen is unknown.

Looked up from germline, CDR1 is SGHRS and CDR2 is YFSETQ. The V gene lost 0 bases and the J gene lost 1 base, with 15 bases spanning the gap. This CDR3 has 17 amino acids. The source is a newborn girl in good health. Sequencing input: cord blood. V and J are TRBV5-1 and TRBJ2-3, with D tentatively TRBD1 (6 bases). CDR3 bases: TGCGCCAGCAGCTTGGATAAGGGGGTGGTGGGCACAGATACGCAGTATTTT. Its translation: CASSLDKGVVGTDTQYF.